A single T cell receptor (beta chain) is shown here with its context. There is no known antigen for this receptor. Base qualities are not provided; no much larger clone lies one nucleotide away. This specimen belongs to a study of shared clonotypes between healthy human individuals (dated by TCRdb to 2020 to 2021). At the level of the whole study: A few men and a couple of women, aged 18 to 49 years, made up the cohort. For each donor, three plates each were used for CD4 naive and CD4 memory, two plates were used for CD8 naive, and one plate was used for CD8 memory. Leukapheresis yielded between about 0.85 and 10 billion PBMCs per donor. Blood TCR repertoires of a handful of healthy adults were deeply sequenced to estimate repertoire size and the extent of clonotype sharing between individuals. Different laboratories and diverse techniques were used to prepare libraries and sequence TCR repertoires, to increase sequencing depth and limit assay-specific biases. What the work shows at the level of the full study, not this receptor alone: Pairwise subsampling indicated that sequencing depth was expected to affect the degree of clonotype sharing among donors. Because the study included only a small number of donors, the genetic and exposure-history diversity represented was limited. Naive subsets generally had larger estimated clonotype richness than memory subsets. Clonotypes shared by all four sorted-subset donors showed higher generation probabilities than non-shared clonotypes. Sampling was restricted to blood, and TCR repertoires in tissue are likely to differ from TCR repertoires in blood. When several donors were compared, the shared fraction of clonotypes was around 5% for naive CD4, around 3.5% for naive CD8, roughly 2.5% for memory CD4, and 0.4% for memory CD8. Incomplete sequencing was indicated by rarefaction of sorted-subset datasets, despite the large sequencing depth.

For the CD8 naive samples, CD45RO-negative cells were positively selected for CCR7, yielding a CD45RA+CCR7+ population from which TemRA cells were excluded. Healthy HIV-negative adults with no recently reported acute infections or vaccinations were included as donors. All donors were Caucasian adults living in Nashville, Tennessee, USA. After blood collection by leukapheresis, PBMCs were isolated using Ficoll-Histopaque density gradient centrifugation and then cryopreserved in the vapor phase of liquid nitrogen. Analytical flow cytometry was used to check the purity and quantity of every magnetically sorted T cell population. From each sorted fraction, genomic DNA was isolated and quantified by UV absorbance on a Nanodrop 2000c. The germline V end is reduced by 5 bases and the J end by 5 bases; junction bases left unmatched: 4. The CDR3 contains 15 residues, cysteine and phenylalanine counted. Just the 45-base CDR3 DNA is kept, in frame starting at base 1. The germline V gene provides CDR1 MNHEY and CDR2 SVGAGI.

Using the deep immunoSEQ assay, multiplex PCR amplified TCR CDR3 regions from genomic DNA. Genomic DNA extracted from each cell subset was distributed evenly over all wells of several immunoSEQ 96-well plates, and each plate served as one replicate. For sorted subsets, 150 to 200 ng genomic DNA, equal to 30,000 or so T cell genomes, was loaded into each replicate PCR. Purified libraries were measured with a Qubit 3.0 fluorometer, size-checked on a Bioanalyzer 2100, and measured again with the KAPA Library Quantification kit. A separate single-read 150-cycle Illumina NextSeq 550 flow cell was used to sequence each immunoSEQ 96-well plate. The source study handled its data this way. The immunoSEQ output contained only junctional sequences without quality scores, so filtering could not match that applied to full-length reads. Sequences were annotated with PyIR, a Python wrapper for IgBLAST v1.9, using IMGT germline references to assign V/J genes and CDR3. Any read was removed if the V/J assignment was weak (E-value above 1e-6), the CDR3 was missing, or the read contained stop codons, out-of-frame junctions, or ambiguous translated residues. V3J clonotypes were defined as sequences sharing an identical inferred V gene, J gene, and CDR3 amino acid sequence. To compute the percentage overlap between repertoires, the number of shared unique clonotypes was divided by the size of the smaller repertoire. RTK rarefaction, the Chao1 estimator, and Recon v2.1 estimates of unobserved clonotypes were used to assess repertoire richness. OLGA was used to compute generation probabilities for all TCRbeta clonotypes that the gDNA method yielded from a handful of donors. As stored in TCRdb, this immuneACCESS dataset retains in-frame rearrangements with V and J assigned. A fraction of the clones does not appear; measured against another copy, unresolved V genes explain less than half of the discrepancy, and the remainder lacks a known reason. That table supplies the V and J calls and clone size; D and trimming were determined from the DNA. Present in this sample are 2 million to 2.5 million clones, about 93% of which were seen just once. In total, the top ten clones hold over 1.5% of the sample.

The sequence joins TRBV6-5 to TRBJ2-5; 14 of the junction bases match TRBD2. Sequencing was done on a sample of naive CD8+ T cells from PBMCs. Taken with the paper, the label for cell subset or site translates to: CD45RA+CCR7+. The TCR originated in a man aged 18 to 29 in good health. Some clones in this sample may be carry-over from other donors' samples. The CDR3 loop reads CASSLRLAGGETQYF. The nucleotides are TGTGCCAGCAGTCTTCGACTAGCGGGGGGGGAGACCCAGTACTTC.